The rows below give T cell receptor beta chains drawn from one sample of a study of cytomegalovirus exposure and HLA in healthy donors. Profiling relied on immunoSEQ multiplex PCR, and the TCRdb table lists in-frame clones only, not all of them. This table has 130,000 or so clones, around 87% appearing once. The sequencing input was PBMCs. These receptors were obtained from a woman aged 25 to 39 in good health and CMV-seronegative. Both conserved end residues are part of each CDR3. A D gene is named only where the DNA matches it firmly. Size tells how often a clone was seen (once, few, many) or the class of an expanded clone, and some rows leave it out.

NA | TRBJ2-3 | once | TRBV29-1 | CSASGLVTDTQYF | TGCAGCGCTTCGGGACTTGTGACAGATACGCAGTATTTT
TRBD1 | TRBJ2-7 | NA | TRBV7-2 | CASSLRGKGAQLSYEQYF | TGTGCCAGCAGCTTAAGGGGTAAGGGGGCGCAGCTCTCCTACGAGCAGTACTTC
NA | TRBJ1-1 | NA | TRBV28 | CASRPPWAGNTEAFF | TGTGCCAGCAGACCCCCCTGGGCGGGGAACACTGAAGCTTTCTTT
TRBD1 | TRBJ1-5 | NA | TRBV4-1 | CASSLLQGGNQPQHF | TGCGCCAGCAGCCTCCTACAGGGGGGAAATCAGCCCCAGCATTTT
NA | TRBJ1-1 | NA | TRBV7-9 | CASRLRTAEAFF | TGTGCCAGCAGATTAAGGACTGCTGAAGCTTTCTTT
NA | TRBJ1-2 | once | TRBV20-1 | CSARQGYGYTF | TGCAGTGCTAGACAGGGCTATGGCTACACCTTC
NA | TRBJ2-5 | NA | TRBV5-1 | CASSLEGGETQYF | TGCGCCAGCAGCTTGGAGGGGGGGGAGACCCAGTACTTC
NA | TRBJ2-5 | once | TRBV7-2 | CASSLVRGGQETQYF | TGTGCCAGCAGCTTAGTCCGCGGCGGGCAAGAGACCCAGTACTTC
TRBD1 | TRBJ1-1 | NA | TRBV10-3 | CAISGTGGFTEAFF | TGTGCCATCAGTGGGACAGGGGGCTTTACTGAAGCTTTCTTT
TRBD2 | TRBJ2-3 | NA | TRBV29-1 | CSARGGDTDTQYF | TGCAGCGCCCGGGGGGGAGACACAGATACGCAGTATTTT
TRBD1 | TRBJ1-6 | once | TRBV7-9 | CASSPRTGANSPLHF | TGTGCCAGCAGCCCCAGGACAGGGGCTAATTCACCCCTCCACTTT
TRBD1 | TRBJ2-7 | NA | TRBV5-8 | CASSLRDSYEQYF | TGTGCCAGCAGCTTGCGGGACAGCTACGAGCAGTACTTC
NA | TRBJ1-5 | NA | TRBV4-1 | CASSQDHPGVGPIGQPQHF | TGCGCCAGCAGCCAAGATCATCCGGGGGTCGGCCCCATAGGTCAGCCCCAGCATTTT
TRBD2 | TRBJ2-1 | NA | TRBV9 | CASSPGRGGNNEQFF | TGTGCCAGCAGCCCCGGGAGGGGGGGAAACAATGAGCAGTTCTTC
NA | TRBJ2-1 | NA | TRBV11-3 | CASALGGGVNEQFF | TGTGCCAGCGCCCTTGGGGGGGGCGTCAATGAGCAGTTCTTC
TRBD2 | TRBJ2-1 | NA | TRBV11-3 | CASSLGRSSYNEQFF | TGTGCCAGCAGCCTCGGGAGGAGCTCCTACAATGAGCAGTTCTTC
NA | TRBJ2-3 | NA | TRBV5-1 | CASSLDTSTGTQYF | TGCGCCAGCAGCTTGGACACCTCCACAGGTACGCAGTATTTT
TRBD2 | TRBJ2-5 | NA | TRBV7-6 | CASSRGLAGHQETQYF | TGTGCCAGCAGCCGAGGACTAGCGGGGCACCAAGAGACCCAGTACTTC
NA | TRBJ2-7 | NA | TRBV5-5 | CASSLSGVSFSNEQYF | TGTGCCAGCAGCCTCTCGGGGGTTAGCTTTTCCAACGAGCAGTACTTC
TRBD1 | TRBJ1-1 | few | TRBV5-1 | CASSRGTGNTEAFF | TGCGCCAGCAGCCGAGGGACAGGGAACACTGAAGCTTTCTTT
NA | TRBJ1-1 | NA | TRBV6-1 | CASERVNTEAFF | TGTGCCAGCGAACGAGTGAACACTGAAGCTTTCTTT
NA | TRBJ1-6 | NA | TRBV7-9 | CASSPTGGWPLHF | TGTGCCAGCAGCCCCACCGGGGGATGGCCCCTCCACTTT
NA | TRBJ2-2 | few | TRBV7-2 | CASSPLGGADTGELFF | TGTGCCAGCAGCCCCCTGGGGGGGGCGGACACCGGGGAGCTGTTTTTT
NA | TRBJ2-7 | NA | TRBV19 | CASAKGGRTYEQYF | TGTGCCAGTGCCAAAGGAGGCAGAACCTACGAGCAGTACTTC
NA | TRBJ2-3 | NA | TRBV5-1 | CASSLNPLPAGGVSTDTQYF | TGCGCCAGCAGCTTGAATCCCCTACCGGCCGGGGGAGTAAGCACAGATACGCAGTATTTT